This TCR beta chain was captured in a study of T cell responses to AZD1222 COVID-19 vaccine (dated by TCRdb to the early 2020s). Background on the whole study: Because spike-specific TCR depth and breadth did not differ between the two schedules, AZD1222 recipients who got a second dose at roughly 4 weeks were pooled with those who got a second dose at roughly 12 weeks. TCR sequencing covered some 250 trial participants: 207 given two doses of AZD1222 and about 26 given two doses of MenACWY control vaccine. Trial participants were enrolled by age into subgroups of 18-55, 56-69 and 70-plus years, and about 150, 27 and 61 TCR-sequenced participants, respectively, were included in these subgroups. Overall study outcomes, separate from this receptor: Only five or six AZD1222 recipients were SARS-CoV-2 seropositive at baseline, limiting conclusions about previously exposed vaccinees. Because no day 14 peak-response samples were available, repertoires were characterized only after the peak T cell response. In the small 56-69-year group, the increase in depth fell short of significance, most likely because of low power. CD4 TCRs associated with the vaccine covered the entire spike protein, and the dominant responses were in regions 160-218 and 743-854. Reportedly, close to half of the unique spike-specific TCRs recognized epitopes lying outside the regions that are mutated in the B.1.351 and B.1.1.7 variants. Participants were mostly white British and included more females than males, and it was suggested by the authors that clonal diversity may have been underestimated. A significant rise in spike-specific TCR breadth and depth was observed after two AZD1222 doses relative to day 0 and relative to MenACWY recipients.

This clone has just one count. What this receptor recognizes is not known. The sample holds no much larger clone one base away, and base qualities are not on file. The CDR3 regions of human TCRbeta chains were analyzed by immunosequencing. The study's own analysis went as follows. Repertoire TCRs were matched against a reference library of SARS-CoV-2-specific TCRs generated with the MIRA antigen-specificity platform. Breadth meant the fraction of unique TCRs that were SARS-CoV-2-associated, whereas depth meant the fraction of total T cells that were SARS-CoV-2-associated. Using the MIRA data, every spike-specific TCR was mapped to the spike region that the TCR reacted to and assigned to either a CD4 or a CD8 class. Log10-transformed breadth and depth values were compared by one-way ANOVA with Sidak's multiple comparisons tests. TCRdb re-hosts the immuneACCESS table, in-frame sequences only. Its copies lack some clones; in the studies checked, an unresolved V gene accounts for under half of them, and the cause for the rest is not known. V and J calls and clone size come straight from that table; D and trimming were deduced from the DNA. In all, the sample holds about 92,000 clones, and roughly nine tenths of those were seen once. The ten largest clones capture under 10% of the sample.

Reading the label with the study, this specimen's time point is: baseline before first vaccination. Samples from vaccinated people were obtained from the UK trials COV001 and COV002, which included a single-blind randomized controlled phase 2/3 trial of AZD1222 (ChAdOx1 nCoV-19) in healthy adults. For TCRbeta chain sequencing, PBMC samples from trial participants were taken at day 0 and at day 28 after the second dose. The germline V gene specifies SGHAT as CDR1 and FQNNGV as CDR2. Deletion took 0 bases off V and 7 bases off J, with a span of 15 bases between the germline ends. The CDR3, from cysteine to phenylalanine, totals 16 residues. Here the CDR3 DNA is all that survives: 48 bases in frame from base 1.

This sample comprised peripheral blood, obtained on day 0 of AZD1222 vaccination. The TCR was taken from an adult in good health. This receptor chain uses TRBV11-2 and TRBJ1-4, with a tentative D gene TRBD1 over 6 matching bases. This receptor carries the CDR3 CASSLEGAPWGEKLFF. The nucleotide sequence is given as TGTGCCAGCAGCTTAGAGGGGGCCCCCTGGGGTGAAAAACTGTTTTTT.